Presented here are 32 T cell receptor beta chains from one specimen sequenced in a study of Graves' ophthalmopathy and Graves' hyperthyroidism. RNA transcripts were the source from which TCR beta CDR3 regions were amplified. Second-round multiplex PCR came after first-round RT-PCR with HTBI primers. TCRdb called the multiplex PCR reads again in MiXCR, with one record for every CDR3 protein. This sample carries some 350,000 distinct CDR3 sequences, roughly a sixth of them seen once, and the ten largest clones take roughly 2.3%. The sequencing input was peripheral blood. All receptors come from an adult woman with stable Graves' hyperthyroidism.

The rearrangement joins TRBV28 to TRBJ2-7; 7 bases line up with TRBD1. The junction had 10 bases not matched to a gene; V was cut back by 5 bases and J by 3 bases. The CDR3 length is 15 residues. Per the germline V gene, CDR1 is MDHEN and CDR2 is SYDVKM. CDR3 loop: CASSLYRTGNYEQYF. The CDR3 coding sequence is TGTGCCAGCAGTCTGTACCGGACAGGCAACTACGAGCAGTACTTC.

This clonotype was counted many times. The V call is TRBV30, the J call TRBJ1-1, with no clear D. Trimming cost V 2 bases and J 0 bases, with 7 bases left between them. CDR1 is GTSNPN and CDR2 is SVGIG in the germline V gene (reference sequence). CDR3 length equals 13 residues. In DNA, the CDR3 is TGTGCCTGGAGTAACAGTTTGAACACTGAAGCTTTCTTT. Protein product: CAWSNSLNTEAFF.

Comments on this clonotype: The junction differs from germline at one of its ends, possibly a read error. The chain employs TRBV5-1 and TRBJ1-1; no reliable D call. There are 15 residues in the CDR3. CDR1 and CDR2 from the germline V gene are SGHRS and YFSETQ. CDR3 sequence (DNA): TGCGCCAGCAGCTACGGCGGGGAGATGAACACTGATGCTTTCTTT. It specifies CASSYGGEMNTDAFF. The entire variable domain, with the rest obtained from reference TRBV5-1 and TRBJ1-1, is as follows: KAGVTQTPRYLIKTRGQQVTLSCSPISGHRSVSWYQQTPGQGLQFLFEYFSETQRNKGNFPGRFSGRQFSNSRSEMNVSTLELGDSALYLCASSYGGEMNTDAFFGQGTRLTVV.

In this sample, this clonotype turned up many times. The rearrangement uses TRBV5-1 and TRBJ2-7; 9 bases match TRBD1. Trimming cost V 3 bases and J 2 bases; bases outside gene matches: 9. The germline V gene encodes CDR1 SGHRS and CDR2 YFSETQ. The CDR3 is 16 residues long. CDR3 protein: CASSYWGTGKPYEQYF. Written as DNA, the CDR3 is TGCGCCAGCAGCTACTGGGGGACAGGGAAGCCCTACGAGCAGTACTTC.

This clonotype was seen many times. This chain links TRBV12-3 or TRBV12-4 with TRBJ1-6; 7 positions match TRBD1. CDR3 size: 14 residues. The trim removed 5 bases at V and 10 bases at J, leaving 8 bases unmatched. CDR3 sequence reads: CASSPPGQQSPLHF. The CDR3, as DNA: TGTGCCAGCAGTCCGCCGGGACAGCAATCACCCCTCCACTTT.

This chain connects TRBV28 to TRBJ1-2; D is uncertain. Germline V gene lookup returns CDR1 MDHEN and CDR2 SYDVKM. V shed 4 bases and J shed 9 bases, with 9 bases lying between them. The CDR3 sequence is 11 residues long. As DNA, the CDR3 is TGTGCCAGCAGTTGGGTGGAAAGCTACACCTTC. Translated, it gives CASSWVESYTF.

This clonotype has a count of ten or more. The V gene is TRBV20-1, the J gene TRBJ2-7; tentatively, D is TRBD2 (7 bases). This CDR3 region has 14 residues. Between the trimmed V and J ends, which lost 5 bases and 5 bases, there was a span of 19 bases. Germline CDR1 reads DFQATT; CDR2 reads SNEGSKA (reference sequence). The CDR3 nucleotides are TGCAGTGCTGCTGGGGGGGCAGGGGTAAACGAGCAGTACTTC. Translating gives CSAAGGAGVNEQYF.

This clonotype was found many times. The chain uses TRBV12-3 or TRBV12-4 and TRBJ1-1; D is possibly TRBD1 (5 bases). This CDR3 comprises 15 residues. Deletions cut 3 bases from V and 5 bases from J, with 16 bases between. The CDR3 loop reads CASSLGRRGGTEAFF. The CDR3 coding sequence is TGTGCCAGCAGTTTGGGGCGAAGGGGAGGAACTGAAGCTTTCTTT.

With regard to this clonotype: Just one base apart from a much larger clone, this may be a read error. This chain connects TRBV7-6 to TRBJ1-1; 8 nucleotides match TRBD1. This CDR3 spans 15 amino acids. Germline V gene sequence: CDR1 SGHVS, CDR2 FNYEAQ. The CDR3 here is CTSSLAGGRNTEAFF. CDR3 in DNA: TGTACCAGCAGCTTAGCAGGGGGCCGGAACACTGAAGCTTTCTTT.

There are many counts of this clonotype. V gene TRBV28 combines with J gene TRBJ1-5, with D unclear. CDR1 and CDR2 (germline): MDHEN, SYDVKM. Trimming took 6 bases from V and 3 from J, leaving 18 bases between them. CDR3 length equals 16 residues. CDR3 DNA sequence: TGTGCCAGCAGGAGCAGACAAGGATATAACAATCAGCCCCAGCATTTT. It encodes CASRSRQGYNNQPQHF.

This clonotype was picked up many times. This sequence joins TRBV19 and TRBJ2-7; D might be TRBD1 or TRBD2, each matching 5 bases. V lost 4 bases and J lost 3, with 13 bases in between. The CDR3 runs 14 residues. Germline V lookup: CDR1 LNHDA, CDR2 SQIVND (reference sequence). The DNA of the CDR3 is TGTGCCAGTAGTACCCGGGACGGAAACTACGAGCAGTACTTC. It specifies CASSTRDGNYEQYF.

This clonotype appeared many times. The chain links TRBV5-1 to TRBJ2-5; no reliable D call. Germline V gives CDR1 SGHRS, CDR2 YFSETQ. The CDR3 spans 15 residues. With 0 bases removed from V and 4 bases from J, the gap between germline ends came to 13 bases. The CDR3 is CASSLAAADGETQYF. DNA of the CDR3: TGCGCCAGCAGCTTGGCCGCGGCAGACGGAGAGACCCAGTACTTC.

This clonotype appeared many times. This chain joins TRBV6-1 and TRBJ2-5; D gene uncertain. The length of the CDR3 is 12 residues. Per the germline V gene, CDR1 is MNHNS and CDR2 is SASEGT. V lost 6 bases and J 5 bases, leaving 10 bases between the germline ends. DNA of the CDR3: TGTGCCAGCAGCAATTACGTCGAGACCCAGTACTTC. Its protein product is CASSNYVETQYF.

This clonotype was seen at least ten times. The CDR3 DNA sequence: TGTGCCAGCAGCGAACCCCAGGGGGCGGGCAATCAGCCCCAGCATTTT. This codes for CASSEPQGAGNQPQHF. The gene calls are TRBV6-1 and TRBJ1-5; TRBD1 matches at 8 bases. This CDR3 is built from 16 residues. Germline CDR1 reads MNHNS; CDR2 reads SASEGT. The junction had 9 bases not matched to a gene; V was cut back by 6 bases and J by 2 bases.

The V and J genes are TRBV12-3 or TRBV12-4 and TRBJ2-7; a possible D gene is TRBD1 (6 bases). The V end lost 2 bases, the J end lost 0 bases, and 14 bases lay between the germline ends. The CDR3 runs to 16 residues. The CDR3 DNA is TGTGCCAGCAGTTTATACCCCTCGACAGGCTCCTACGAGCAGTACTTC. Protein product: CASSLYPSTGSYEQYF.

This clonotype was observed many times. The genes are TRBV4-1 and TRBJ2-7; D may match TRBD1 or TRBD2 (5 bases each). This CDR3 spans 15 amino acids. Germline CDR1 is MGHRA and CDR2 is YSYEKL. Trimming stripped 1 base from V and 5 bases from J, with 15 bases between. DNA of the CDR3: TGCGCCAGCAGCCAAGTGCTCAGGGAGAGCGACGAGCAGTACTTC. Its translation: CASSQVLRESDEQYF.

This clonotype was seen at least ten times. V and J are TRBV7-8 and TRBJ2-7; possibly TRBD1 for D (5 bases). Germline CDR1 and CDR2: SGHVS and FQNEAQ. The CDR3 extends over 16 amino acids. The V end was cut by 1 base, the J end by 3 bases, with 16 bases between. The CDR3 reads CASSLVPPRQFYEQYF. The CDR3 nucleotides read TGTGCCAGCAGCTTAGTGCCGCCGAGACAGTTCTACGAGCAGTACTTC.

This clonotype came up many times. One end of the junction fails to match germline, which may point to a read error. The rearrangement uses TRBV7-3 and TRBJ2-7; possible D gene TRBD2, 6 bases. The V gene's germline CDR1 is SGHTA and CDR2 FQGTGA. The CDR3 is 13 residues long. The CDR3 region is CASSPNGGSPLSF. DNA of the CDR3: TGTGCCAGCAGCCCAAATGGGGGGTCCCCCCTCTCCTTC.

This clonotype was picked up many times. This chain uses TRBV28 with TRBJ1-2, with 8 bases that match TRBD1. With 3 bases clipped from V and 8 bases from J, the junction kept 11 bases outside the gene matches. The CDR3 spans 15 residues. Germline CDR1 and CDR2: MDHEN and SYDVKM. The CDR3 DNA follows: TGTGCCAGCAGTTTCCCACAGGGGGAGGCCTACGGCTACACCTTC. Translating it yields CASSFPQGEAYGYTF.

This clonotype was recorded at least ten times. The chain recombines TRBV10-3 with TRBJ2-7; 10 bases align to TRBD2. Trimming at V came to 4 bases and at J to 4 bases, leaving 7 bases not matched to a gene. Germline V lookup: CDR1 ENHRY, CDR2 SYGVKD. CDR3 length: 15 amino acids. The CDR3 region is CAISATSGERYEQYF. Here the CDR3 DNA reads TGTGCCATCAGTGCTACTAGCGGGGAGCGGTACGAGCAGTACTTC.

This clonotype was recorded many times. This chain links TRBV4-3 with TRBJ1-2; D ambiguous. This CDR3 has 14 amino acids. The V gene lost 4 bases and the J gene lost 4 bases, with 13 bases spanning the gap. Germline values: CDR1 LGHNA, CDR2 YSLEER. CDR3 nucleotide sequence: TGCGCCAGCAGCCCGACAAAGGGCGCCTATGGCTACACCTTC. Translating gives CASSPTKGAYGYTF.

This clonotype was detected ten times or more. This chain links TRBV29-1 with TRBJ1-2, with D maybe TRBD1 (6 bases). Germline V gene sequence: CDR1 SQVTM, CDR2 ANQGSEA. This CDR3 is 13 amino acids long. Trimming left V 5 bases short and J 5 bases short, with 15 bases between. CDR3 sequence: CSVPKQGGYGYTF. In DNA form, the CDR3 reads TGCAGCGTTCCCAAACAGGGCGGGTATGGCTACACCTTC.

This chain links TRBV4-1 with TRBJ2-7, with unresolved D. The CDR3 has 15 residues. Looked up from germline, CDR1 is MGHRA and CDR2 is YSYEKL. Trimming stripped 3 bases from V and 3 bases from J, with 15 bases between. The CDR3 protein is CASSQSDTLSYEQYF. In DNA form, the CDR3 reads TGCGCCAGCAGCCAGTCAGACACCTTAAGCTACGAGCAGTACTTC.

This clonotype was detected ten times or more. The rearrangement links TRBV28 to TRBJ2-5; 9 nucleotides match TRBD1. V dropped 5 bases and J dropped 5; count of bases not matched to a gene: 6. The CDR3 runs 14 residues. CDR1 is MDHEN, CDR2 SYDVKM, per germline. The chain's CDR3 is CASSLQGAYETQYF. CDR3 nucleotide sequence: TGTGCCAGCAGTCTACAGGGGGCTTATGAGACCCAGTACTTC.

This clonotype was counted ten times or more. The DNA of the CDR3 is TGTGCCAGCACCCCGCGGGGGGGGGCGAACGGCTACACCTTC. This sequence encodes CASTPRGGANGYTF. The rearrangement links TRBV13 to TRBJ1-2; possible D gene TRBD1, 6 bases. V lost 7 bases, J lost 8 bases, and 20 bases lay in between. Germline lookup yields CDR1 PRHDT and CDR2 FYEKMQ (reference sequence). The CDR3 sequence is 14 residues long.

In this sample, this clonotype turned up many times. A read error may produce the germline difference seen at one junction end. The genes are TRBV27 and TRBJ2-7; TRBD2 matches 10 bases. The CDR3 is made up of 12 amino acids. Germline assignment: CDR1 MNHEY and CDR2 SMNVEV (reference sequence). The CDR3 sequence is CASSLLAGVANF. CDR3 DNA: TGTGCCAGCAGTTTACTAGCGGGAGTCGCGAACTTC.

This clonotype was detected a few times. The chain employs TRBV6-5 and TRBJ1-1, with D tentatively TRBD1 (5 bases). The CDR3 extends over 15 amino acids. Germline V lookup: CDR1 MNHEY, CDR2 SVGAGI. Trimming cost V 2 bases and J 2 bases, with 12 bases left between them. The CDR3 region is CASSYGGRGNTEAFF. The CDR3 region has the DNA TGTGCCAGCAGTTACGGGGGAAGGGGTAACACTGAAGCTTTCTTT.

This chain links TRBV18 with TRBJ2-7, with 9 bases that match TRBD1. Looked up from germline, CDR1 is KGHSH and CDR2 is LQKENI. CDR3 size: 16 residues. Trimming took 4 bases from V and 2 from J; bases not matched to a gene: 9. The CDR3 loop is CASSQQTGGITYEQYF. The CDR3 region has the DNA TGTGCCAGCTCACAACAGACAGGGGGAATAACCTACGAGCAGTACTTC.

To note about this clonotype: This sequence may be a read error, since a much larger clone differs from it by one base. The chain is built from TRBV7-6 and TRBJ2-2, with 11 bases lining up with TRBD2. V lost 5 bases, J lost 5 bases, and 1 base stayed unmatched. The CDR3 covers 14 residues. Germline-derived CDR1 and CDR2 are SGHVS and FNYEAQ. The CDR3 DNA sequence: TGTGCCAGCAGCCGGACTAGCGGGACCGGGGAGCTGTTTTTT. Amino acids: CASSRTSGTGELFF.

For this clonotype: An end of the junction differs from the germline gene, which may be a read error. The gene calls are TRBV20-1 and TRBJ2-7; a weak D match, TRBD2 (5 bases). The CDR3 sequence is 16 residues long. The germline V gene encodes CDR1 DFQATT and CDR2 SNEGSKA (reference sequence). CDR3 amino acids: CSARGFDGDNTYDQYF. The CDR3 nucleotides are TGTAGTGCTAGAGGGTTTGATGGAGATAACACCTACGATCAGTACTTC.

This clonotype was seen a single time. The genes are TRBV12-3 or TRBV12-4 and TRBJ2-7; 11 positions agree with TRBD1. V lost 5 bases, J lost 5 bases, and 11 bases stayed unmatched. There are 16 residues in the CDR3. The CDR3 bases are TGTGCCAGCAGTCCAACTTCGGGGACAGGGGGGGACGAGCAGTACTTC. Translated, it gives CASSPTSGTGGDEQYF.

This clonotype was detected many times. This chain connects TRBV28 to TRBJ1-2, with a weak D call TRBD1 (5 bases). Germline loops: CDR1 MDHEN, CDR2 SYDVKM. The CDR3 length is 12 residues. V lost 7 bases, J lost 8 bases, and 14 bases lay in between. CDR3 residues: CASKGVGAGYTF. The CDR3 DNA follows: TGTGCCAGCAAAGGGGTTGGTGCAGGCTACACCTTC.